This entry lists 26 T cell receptor beta chains sequenced from one sample in a study of technical replicates of blood from several donors. Sequenced by immunoSEQ multiplex PCR; TCRdb stores in-frame clones only, minus some. The table shows about 57,000 clones, with about 88% occurring only once. Sequenced sample: PBMCs. All receptors come from a human donor in good health. Some clones in this sample may be carry-over from other donors' samples.

The CDR3 sequence: CASRERGASYNEQFF. The CDR3, as DNA: TGTGCCAGCAGAGAACGGGGGGCGTCCTACAATGAGCAGTTCTTC. The chain combines TRBV6-1 with TRBJ2-1, with D perhaps TRBD2 (7 bases). The CDR3 is 15 amino acids. Trimming took 6 bases from V and 1 from J, leaving 13 bases between them. In germline, CDR1 is MNHNS, CDR2 SASEGT.

The chain combines TRBV6-5 with TRBJ1-2, with 9 bases aligning to TRBD1. The germline CDR1 and CDR2 sequences are MNHEY and SVGAGI. The CDR3 consists of 16 residues. The ends lost 0 bases at V and 4 bases at J; junction bases unmatched: 6. CDR3 region: CASSYSGTGLGYGYTF. For the CDR3, the DNA is TGTGCCAGCAGTTACTCCGGGACAGGGCTGGGCTATGGCTACACCTTC.

The gene calls are TRBV2 and TRBJ2-7; TRBD2 matches at 13 bases. CDR1 and CDR2 from the germline V gene are SNHLY and FYNNEI. The CDR3 is 15 amino acids. The V and J ends lost 6 bases and 5 bases, in that order; junction bases with no gene match: 7. CDR3 bases: TGTGCCAGCAGGGCCGGGACTAGCGGGAATGACGAGCAGTACTTC. Amino acid sequence: CASRAGTSGNDEQYF.

The chain recombines TRBV6-6 with TRBJ2-1; TRBD2 matches at 10 bases. The CDR3 is made up of 15 amino acids. CDR1 and CDR2 (germline): MNHNY, SVGAGI (reference sequence). With 5 bases clipped from V and 4 bases from J, the junction kept 5 bases outside the gene matches. The CDR3 reads CASSVLAGSYNEQFF. The CDR3 DNA follows: TGTGCCAGCAGTGTACTAGCGGGATCATACAATGAGCAGTTCTTC.

The CDR3 protein is CSVVGSGGLETQYF. In DNA form, the CDR3 reads TGCAGCGTTGTTGGTAGCGGGGGACTAGAGACCCAGTACTTC. The genes are TRBV29-1 and TRBJ2-5, with TRBD2 identical over 9 bases. The CDR3 has 14 amino acids. The germline CDR1 and CDR2 sequences are SQVTM and ANQGSEA. Unmatched junction bases numbered 7, after V lost 4 bases and J lost 4 bases.

J is TRBJ2-1 and V is TRBV9; 9 bases fit TRBD1. The CDR3 consists of 15 residues. Germline values: CDR1 SGDLS, CDR2 YYNGEE. Trimming removed 1 base from V and 6 bases from J; junction bases left unmatched: 5. The CDR3 spells CASSVRTGGSNEQFF. The CDR3 DNA reads TGTGCCAGCAGCGTAAGAACAGGGGGCTCCAATGAGCAGTTCTTC.

The rearrangement links TRBV4-1 to TRBJ1-2; 7 bases align to TRBD1. CDR1 MGHRA and CDR2 YSYEKL come from the germline V gene. CDR3 length: 13 amino acids. With 4 bases clipped from V and 6 bases from J, the junction kept 5 bases outside the gene matches. CDR3 loop: CASSPPTGHGYTF. The CDR3 nucleotides are TGCGCCAGCAGCCCACCGACAGGGCATGGCTACACCTTC.

The rearrangement uses TRBV6-6 and TRBJ1-5; no clear D. CDR3 size: 10 residues. Trimming stripped 2 bases from V and 15 bases from J, with 8 bases between. The germline CDR1 and CDR2 sequences are MNHNY and SVGAGI (reference sequence). The CDR3 DNA is TGTGCCAGCAGTTACCCTCTATTGCATTTT. It codes for CASSYPLLHF.

This clone came up once. The chain links TRBV2 to TRBJ2-1, with D maybe TRBD1 (6 bases). The CDR3 covers 14 residues. The V and J ends lost 6 bases and 9 bases respectively, with 18 bases between them. Germline V gives CDR1 SNHLY, CDR2 FYNNEI. For the CDR3, the DNA is TGTGCCAGCAGGTCGGACAGTCTCCAGAGTGAGCAGTTCTTC. It specifies CASRSDSLQSEQFF.

The chain has TRBV19 and TRBJ2-2, with D perhaps TRBD1 (6 bases). The CDR3 runs 16 residues. Trimming cost V 4 bases and J 3 bases, with 15 bases left between them. CDR1 LNHDA and CDR2 SQIVND come from the germline V gene (reference sequence). The CDR3 loop reads CASSKGHRAHTGELFF. CDR3 sequence (DNA): TGTGCCAGTAGTAAAGGACACAGGGCGCACACCGGGGAGCTGTTTTTT.

The CDR3 nucleotides are TGTGCCTGGAGGGGGGGGCGGTCGGAGGCTTTCTTT. Its translation: CAWRGGRSEAFF. The chain links TRBV30 to TRBJ1-1, with D possibly TRBD1 on 6 matching bases. CDR1 is GTSNPN and CDR2 is SVGIG in the germline V gene (reference sequence). The CDR3 has 12 amino acids. Trimming cost V 3 bases and J 11 bases, with 16 bases left between them.

The gene calls are TRBV7-9 and TRBJ1-4, with D possibly matching TRBD1 (6 bases). The germline V gene has CDR1 SEHNR and CDR2 FQNEAQ (reference sequence). V was clipped by 2 bases and J by 8 bases, with 18 bases between them. The CDR3 runs 16 residues. CDR3 residues: CASSLQGHRAGEKLFF. The CDR3 DNA is TGTGCCAGCAGCTTACAAGGGCACAGGGCCGGGGAAAAACTGTTTTTT.

In DNA, the CDR3 is TGTGCCAGCAGCTTAGTCGCAGACATTCAGTACTTC. Residues: CASSLVADIQYF. The J gene is TRBJ2-4, the V gene TRBV7-2, with D unresolved. The V end lost 1 base, the J end lost 8 bases, and 6 bases lay between the germline ends. The V gene's germline CDR1 is SGHTA and CDR2 FQGNSA. The CDR3 covers 12 residues.

This rearrangement joins TRBV4-1 to TRBJ1-2, with a possible D match to TRBD1 (6 bases). This CDR3 comprises 14 residues. Germline CDR1 and CDR2: MGHRA and YSYEKL. V gave up 2 bases and J gave up 3 bases, with 10 bases separating them. This chain's CDR3 is CASSQPGVHYGYTF. The CDR3 DNA follows: TGCGCCAGCAGCCAACCAGGGGTCCACTATGGCTACACCTTC.

The genes are TRBV6-7 and TRBJ2-7, with TRBD2 matching 10 bases. TRBV6-7 is an open reading frame whose function is uncertain. This CDR3 has 16 residues. V lost 4 bases, J lost 5 bases, and 11 bases stayed unmatched. This chain's CDR3 is CASSFQAGLAVHEQYF. The CDR3 DNA sequence: TGTGCCAGCAGTTTTCAGGCCGGACTAGCGGTCCACGAGCAGTACTTC.

V and J are TRBV7-2 and TRBJ2-2, with TRBD2 identical over 12 bases. The V and J ends lost 4 bases and 7 bases, in that order; junction bases with no gene match: 7. CDR1 and CDR2 from the germline V gene are SGHTA and FQGNSA. The CDR3 sequence is 16 residues long. The CDR3 loop reads CASSSTSGSKGGELFF. For the CDR3, the DNA is TGTGCCAGCAGCTCGACTAGCGGGAGTAAAGGCGGGGAGCTGTTTTTT.

The chain couples TRBV7-2 to TRBJ2-7; 8 bases agree with TRBD1. The CDR3 is 14 residues long. V gave up 5 bases and J gave up 3 bases; unmatched junction bases: 6. Germline CDR1 reads SGHTA; CDR2 reads FQGNSA. CDR3 coding DNA: TGTGCCAGCAGCCCTCGACAGGGGAGCTACGAGCAGTACTTC. Residues: CASSPRQGSYEQYF.

This clone showed up just once. The V and J genes are TRBV9 and TRBJ1-2; D gene unclear. The germline V gene has CDR1 SGDLS and CDR2 YYNGEE. The V end lost 5 bases, the J end lost 0 bases, and 11 bases lay between the germline ends. The CDR3 has 14 residues. CDR3: CASSETGANYGYTF. CDR3 in DNA: TGTGCCAGCAGTGAGACGGGAGCTAACTATGGCTACACCTTC.

The V call is TRBV7-2, the J call TRBJ2-7; TRBD2 agrees at 13 bases. Trimming took 5 bases from V and 4 from J; bases not matched to a gene: 17. The V gene's germline CDR1 is SGHTA and CDR2 FQGNSA. The CDR3 spans 19 residues. The CDR3 here is CASSLHRGLAGVIAYEQYF. CDR3 coding DNA: TGTGCCAGCAGCCTACACCGCGGACTAGCGGGAGTTATTGCTTACGAGCAGTACTTC. Drawing the rest from reference TRBV7-2 and TRBJ2-7, the complete variable domain is GAGVSQSPSNKVTEKGKDVELRCDPISGHTALYWYRQSLGQGLEFLIYFQGNSAPDKSGLPSDRFSAERTGGSVSTLTIQRTQQEDSAVYLCASSLHRGLAGVIAYEQYFGPGTRLTVT.

The chain combines TRBV7-2 with TRBJ1-1; D might be TRBD1 (5 bases). Per the germline V gene, CDR1 is SGHTA and CDR2 is FQGNSA. The CDR3 runs to 11 residues. V lost 7 bases and J lost 4, with 7 bases in between. The CDR3 sequence: CASITGTEAFF. CDR3 DNA: TGTGCCAGCATCACAGGCACTGAAGCTTTCTTT.

This rearrangement joins TRBV19 to TRBJ1-2, with D uncertain. Germline loops: CDR1 LNHDA, CDR2 SQIVND (reference sequence). This CDR3 region has 12 residues. V lost 9 bases and J 1 base, leaving 9 bases between the germline ends. The CDR3 region has the DNA TGTGCCAGCCTGGAGGTTAACTATGGCTACACCTTC. Its translation: CASLEVNYGYTF.

The V gene is TRBV5-1, the J gene TRBJ2-2; 7 positions match TRBD1. The CDR3 covers 15 residues. Germline trimming cut 5 bases from V and 3 bases from J; bases unmatched to any gene: 7. The V gene's germline CDR1 is SGHRS and CDR2 YFSETQ. The CDR3 here is CASRDRFRDTGELFF. DNA of the CDR3: TGCGCCAGCAGGGACAGGTTTCGGGACACCGGGGAGCTGTTTTTT.

The chain has TRBV7-2 and TRBJ2-7; D might be TRBD2 (6 bases). Germline assignment: CDR1 SGHTA and CDR2 FQGNSA. V gave up 1 base and J gave up 5 bases, with 15 bases separating them. The CDR3 covers 15 residues. The CDR3 is CASSLVGNGGHEQYF. The DNA of the CDR3 is TGTGCCAGCAGCTTAGTGGGGAACGGAGGGCACGAGCAGTACTTC.

CDR3 amino acids: CASSPHDRGIYGYTF. As DNA, the CDR3 is TGCGCCAGCAGTCCCCACGACAGGGGAATTTATGGCTACACCTTC. This chain links TRBV23-1 with TRBJ1-2, with TRBD1 matching over 8 bases. TRBV23-1 falls under the ORF class, with uncertain function. Trimming took 4 bases from V and 5 from J; bases not matched to a gene: 9. CDR3 size: 15 residues.

CDR3 loop: CASSLRGYNTGELFF. The DNA for the CDR3 is TGTGCCAGCAGCCTTAGGGGGTATAACACCGGGGAGCTGTTTTTT. The gene calls are TRBV5-6 and TRBJ2-2; TRBD1 might be the D (6 bases). The CDR3 spans 15 residues. V shed 4 bases and J shed 2 bases, with 12 bases lying between them. Germline-derived CDR1 and CDR2 are SGHDT and YYEEEE.

The V gene is TRBV19, the J gene TRBJ1-5, with D uncertain. V lost 2 bases, J lost 2 bases, and 13 bases lay in between. CDR3 length: 16 amino acids. The V gene's germline CDR1 is LNHDA and CDR2 SQIVND (reference sequence). In DNA, the CDR3 is TGTGCCAGTAGTATACTTGCCCCCCGGGGCAATCAGCCCCAGCATTTT. Its protein product is CASSILAPRGNQPQHF.